Described below is a single TCR beta chain sequence and its context. This clonotype was seen repeatedly, ten times or more. It has no known antigen specificity. There are no base qualities to consult, and no much larger clone falls within one base. The germline V gene supplies CDR1 MNHNS and CDR2 SASEGT. Trimming removed 0 bases from V and 0 bases from J, leaving 15 bases between the germline ends. Taken from cysteine to phenylalanine, the CDR3 has 18 residues. The entry retains the CDR3 DNA only, 54 bases that are in frame from base 1. The data derive from a study of T cell repertoires in cytomegalovirus infection (dated by TCRdb to the late 2010s). Some background on the complete study: The HLA type of each donor mattered for the analysis, because public TCR beta signatures pointed to carriage of CMV infection along with the matching HLA type.

The research as a whole found: The ex vivo response was dominated by HLA-C-restricted CMV-specific TCR beta clonotypes, which also provided the single most frequent clonotype in two of eight donors. Carriers of CMV infection plus the relevant HLA type were discriminated by the cumulative frequency of public TCR beta family members in the study cohort and in an independent approximately 400-donor cohort.

The instrument was an Illumina HiSeq 1500. TCRdb reprocessed the public reads (quality trimming at Q25 with fastp, clone calling with MiXCR) and kept in-frame beta chains. Entries are consolidated by CDR3 protein sequence, retaining the most common genes and DNA. In all, the sample holds approximately 500,000 distinct CDR3 sequences, and approximately 25% of those were seen once. Of the sample, approximately 13% falls within the top ten clones. The TCR comes from a human donor in good health (CMV status not recorded). Some clones in this sample may be carry-over from other donors' samples. Material for sequencing was PBMCs. The chain was built from TRBV6-1 and TRBJ1-5; TRBD1 is a possible D gene, resting on 5 matching bases. The DNA sequence is as follows: TGTGCCAGCAGTGAAGCCGGGGGAAGCGATTATAGCAATCAGCCCCAGCATTTT. Translation gives CASSEAGGSDYSNQPQHF.